Presented here are 4 T cell receptor beta chains from one specimen sequenced in a study of blood T cell repertoires in COVID-19. Some clones are missing from TCRdb's copy, which holds only in-frame ones; the method was immunoSEQ multiplex PCR. The repertoire consists of about 66,000 clones, with 90% to 95% occurring once and the leading ten covering about 7.9%. Sequenced input: peripheral blood. Receptor source: a human donor in a cohort sampled during active COVID-19.

In this sample, this clone turned up once. The V gene is TRBV5-1, the J gene TRBJ1-2; TRBD1 agrees at 11 bases. CDR1 and CDR2 from the germline V gene are SGHRS and YFSETQ. This CDR3 region has 16 residues. J lost 2 bases, V lost 1 base, and 4 bases had no gene match. The CDR3 DNA reads TGCGCCAGCAGCTTGCGGGACAGGGGGGCCAACTATGGCTACACCTTC. This codes for CASSLRDRGANYGYTF.

The V gene is TRBV7-2, the J gene TRBJ1-1, with D uncertain. Trimming left V 5 bases short and J 0 bases short, with 10 bases between. The CDR3 covers 14 residues. The germline gives CDR1 SGHTA, CDR2 FQGNSA. For the CDR3, the DNA is TGTGCCAGCAGCCTGTCCAGATTGAACACTGAAGCTTTCTTT. This sequence encodes CASSLSRLNTEAFF. The whole variable domain, filled in from reference TRBV7-2 and TRBJ1-1, reads GAGVSQSPSNKVTEKGKDVELRCDPISGHTALYWYRQSLGQGLEFLIYFQGNSAPDKSGLPSDRFSAERTGGSVSTLTIQRTQQEDSAVYLCASSLSRLNTEAFFGQGTRLTVV.

V usage is TRBV5-3 and J usage is TRBJ1-5, with TRBD1 as a possible D gene (5 bases). TRBV5-3 is sorted into the ORF group, with uncertain function. V lost 2 bases and J 0 bases, leaving 21 bases between the germline ends. The CDR3 has 19 residues. The chain's CDR3 is CARSLFFGGILYSNQPQHF. CDR3 DNA sequence: TGTGCCAGAAGCTTATTCTTCGGGGGGATTCTTTATAGCAATCAGCCCCAGCATTTT.

V is TRBV19 and J is TRBJ1-2; 7 nucleotides agree with TRBD1. V lost 3 bases to trimming and J lost 7 bases; unmatched junction nucleotides: 8. This CDR3 comprises 14 residues. Germline-derived CDR1 and CDR2 are LNHDA and SQIVND (reference sequence). The CDR3 loop is CASSIGDRASGYTF. The DNA for the CDR3 is TGTGCCAGTAGTATTGGAGACAGGGCCTCTGGCTACACCTTC.